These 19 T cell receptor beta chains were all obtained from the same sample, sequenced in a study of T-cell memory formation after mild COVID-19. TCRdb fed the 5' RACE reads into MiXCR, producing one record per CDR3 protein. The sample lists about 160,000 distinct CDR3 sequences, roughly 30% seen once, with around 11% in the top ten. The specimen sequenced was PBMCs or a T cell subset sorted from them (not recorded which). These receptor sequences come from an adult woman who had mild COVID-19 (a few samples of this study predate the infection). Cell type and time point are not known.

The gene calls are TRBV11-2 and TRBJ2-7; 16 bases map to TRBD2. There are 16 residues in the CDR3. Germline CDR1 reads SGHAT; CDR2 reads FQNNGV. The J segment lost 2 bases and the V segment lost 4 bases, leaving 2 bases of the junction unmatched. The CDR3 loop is CASSYGTSGRAYEQYF. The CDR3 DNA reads TGTGCCAGCAGCTATGGGACTAGCGGGAGGGCCTACGAGCAGTACTTC.

CDR3: CASSVTGASETQYF. CDR3 bases: TGTGCCAGCAGCGTAACAGGGGCTTCGGAGACCCAGTACTTC. This rearrangement joins TRBV9 to TRBJ2-5, with 7 bases aligning to TRBD1. Germline V gene lookup returns CDR1 SGDLS and CDR2 YYNGEE. Trimming at V came to 1 base and at J to 5 bases, leaving 5 bases not matched to a gene. The CDR3 consists of 14 residues.

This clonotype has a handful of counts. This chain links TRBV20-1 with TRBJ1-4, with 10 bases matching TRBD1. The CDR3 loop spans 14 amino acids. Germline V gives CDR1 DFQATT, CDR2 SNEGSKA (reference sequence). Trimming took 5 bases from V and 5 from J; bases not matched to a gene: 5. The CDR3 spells CSAYTTGGNEKLFF. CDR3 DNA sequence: TGCAGTGCTTATACGACAGGGGGCAATGAAAAACTGTTTTTT.

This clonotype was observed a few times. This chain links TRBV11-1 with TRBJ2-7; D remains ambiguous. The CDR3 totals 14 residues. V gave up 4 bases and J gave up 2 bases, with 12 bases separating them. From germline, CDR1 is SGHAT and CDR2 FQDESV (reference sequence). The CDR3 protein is CASSSLRQPYEQYF. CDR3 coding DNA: TGTGCCAGCAGCTCCCTGAGGCAGCCCTACGAGCAGTACTTC. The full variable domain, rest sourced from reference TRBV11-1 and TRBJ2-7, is EAEVAQSPRYKITEKSQAVAFWCDPISGHATLYWYRQILGQGPELLVQFQDESVVDDSQLPKDRFSAERLKGVDSTLKIQPAELGDSAMYLCASSSLRQPYEQYFGPGTRLTVT.

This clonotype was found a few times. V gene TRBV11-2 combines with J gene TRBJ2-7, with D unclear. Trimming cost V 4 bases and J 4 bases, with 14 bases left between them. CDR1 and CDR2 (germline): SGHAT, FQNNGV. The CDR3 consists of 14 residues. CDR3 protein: CASSSPPGAYEQYF. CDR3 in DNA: TGTGCCAGCAGCTCTCCCCCAGGCGCATACGAGCAGTACTTC.

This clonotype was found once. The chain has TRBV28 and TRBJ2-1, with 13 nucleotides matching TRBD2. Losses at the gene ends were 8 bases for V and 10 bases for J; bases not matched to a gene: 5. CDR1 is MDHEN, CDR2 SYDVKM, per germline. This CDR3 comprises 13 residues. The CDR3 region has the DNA TGTGCCAGCTTTACTAGCGGGAGGGTAGAGCAGTTCTTC. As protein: CASFTSGRVEQFF.

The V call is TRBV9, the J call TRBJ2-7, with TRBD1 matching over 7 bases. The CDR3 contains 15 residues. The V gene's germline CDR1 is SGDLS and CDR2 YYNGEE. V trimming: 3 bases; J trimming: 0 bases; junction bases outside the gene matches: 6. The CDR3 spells CASSAQQGSSYEQYF. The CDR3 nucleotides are TGTGCCAGCAGCGCTCAACAGGGGTCCTCCTACGAGCAGTACTTC.

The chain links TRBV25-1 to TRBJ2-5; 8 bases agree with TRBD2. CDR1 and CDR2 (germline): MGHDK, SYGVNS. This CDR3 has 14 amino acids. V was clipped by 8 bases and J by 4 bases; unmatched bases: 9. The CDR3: CASRAGAGRETQYF. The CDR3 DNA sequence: TGTGCCAGCCGAGCGGGGGCGGGTCGAGAGACCCAGTACTTC.

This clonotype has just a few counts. The CDR3 reads CASKRDANNEQFF. The CDR3 bases are TGTGCCAGCAAACGGGATGCAAACAATGAGCAGTTCTTC. The V call is TRBV12-3 or TRBV12-4, the J call TRBJ2-1, with a tentative D call TRBD2 (5 bases). V was trimmed by 7 bases and J by 5 bases, leaving 12 bases between them. CDR3 size: 13 residues.

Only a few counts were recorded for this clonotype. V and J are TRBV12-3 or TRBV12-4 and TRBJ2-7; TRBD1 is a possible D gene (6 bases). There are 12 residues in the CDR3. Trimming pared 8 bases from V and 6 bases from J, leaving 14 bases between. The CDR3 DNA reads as TGTGCCAGCGCCCCAGGGGCGCGCGAGCAGTACTTC. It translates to CASAPGAREQYF.

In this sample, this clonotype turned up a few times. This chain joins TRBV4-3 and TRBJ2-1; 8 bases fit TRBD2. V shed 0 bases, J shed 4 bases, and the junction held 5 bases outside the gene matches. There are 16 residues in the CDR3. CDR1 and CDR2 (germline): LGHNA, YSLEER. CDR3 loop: CASSQDRPSGYNEQFF. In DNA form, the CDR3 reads TGCGCCAGCAGCCAAGATCGGCCTAGCGGGTACAATGAGCAGTTCTTC.

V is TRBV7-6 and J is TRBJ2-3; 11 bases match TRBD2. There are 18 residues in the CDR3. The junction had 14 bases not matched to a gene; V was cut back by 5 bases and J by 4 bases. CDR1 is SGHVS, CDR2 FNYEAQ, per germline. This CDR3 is CASSPHSVAGGPPDTQYF. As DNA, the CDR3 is TGTGCCAGCAGCCCCCACTCGGTAGCGGGGGGGCCGCCAGATACGCAGTATTTT.

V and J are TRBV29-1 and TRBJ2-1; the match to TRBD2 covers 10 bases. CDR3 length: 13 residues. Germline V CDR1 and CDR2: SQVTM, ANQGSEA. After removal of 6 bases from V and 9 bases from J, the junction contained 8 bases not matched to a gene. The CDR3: CSVVAGGRSEQFF. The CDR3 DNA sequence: TGCAGCGTCGTAGCGGGAGGACGGAGTGAGCAGTTCTTC.

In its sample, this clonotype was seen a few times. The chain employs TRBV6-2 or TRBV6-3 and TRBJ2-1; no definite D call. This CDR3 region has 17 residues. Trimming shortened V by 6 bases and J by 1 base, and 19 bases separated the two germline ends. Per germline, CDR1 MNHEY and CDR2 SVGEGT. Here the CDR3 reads CASSGPLGPQSYNEQFF. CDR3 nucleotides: TGTGCCAGCAGCGGTCCCCTAGGGCCCCAGTCCTACAATGAGCAGTTCTTC.

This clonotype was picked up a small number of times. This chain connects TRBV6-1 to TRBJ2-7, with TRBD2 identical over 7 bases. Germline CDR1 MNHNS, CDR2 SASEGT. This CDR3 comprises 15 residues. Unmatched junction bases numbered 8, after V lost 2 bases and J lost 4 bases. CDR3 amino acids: CASSEMAGEAYEQYF. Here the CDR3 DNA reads TGTGCCAGCAGTGAAATGGCGGGAGAGGCGTACGAGCAGTACTTC.

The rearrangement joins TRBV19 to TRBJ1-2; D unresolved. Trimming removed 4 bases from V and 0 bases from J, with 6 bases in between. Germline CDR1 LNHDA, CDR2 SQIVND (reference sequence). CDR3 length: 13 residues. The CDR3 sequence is CASSNPANYGYTF. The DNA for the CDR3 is TGTGCCAGTAGTAACCCAGCTAACTATGGCTACACCTTC.

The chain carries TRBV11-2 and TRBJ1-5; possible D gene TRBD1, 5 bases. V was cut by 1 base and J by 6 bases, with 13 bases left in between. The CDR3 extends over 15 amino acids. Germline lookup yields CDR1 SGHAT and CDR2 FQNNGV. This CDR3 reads CASSLAPGSGQPQHF. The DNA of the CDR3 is TGTGCCAGCAGCTTAGCCCCAGGGTCCGGTCAGCCCCAGCATTTT.

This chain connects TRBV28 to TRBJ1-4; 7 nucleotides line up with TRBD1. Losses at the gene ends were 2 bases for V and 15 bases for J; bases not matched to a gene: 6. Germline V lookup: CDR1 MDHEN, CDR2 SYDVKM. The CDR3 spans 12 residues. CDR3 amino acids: CASSLGTGQMFF. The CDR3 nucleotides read TGTGCCAGCAGTTTAGGCACGGGACAGATGTTTTTT.

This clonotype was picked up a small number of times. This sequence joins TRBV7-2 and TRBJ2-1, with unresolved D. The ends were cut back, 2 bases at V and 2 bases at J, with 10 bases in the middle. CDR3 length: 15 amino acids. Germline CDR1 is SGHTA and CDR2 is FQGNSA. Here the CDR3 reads CASSLRSEPYNEQFF. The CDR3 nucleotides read TGTGCCAGCAGCTTACGAAGCGAGCCCTACAATGAGCAGTTCTTC.